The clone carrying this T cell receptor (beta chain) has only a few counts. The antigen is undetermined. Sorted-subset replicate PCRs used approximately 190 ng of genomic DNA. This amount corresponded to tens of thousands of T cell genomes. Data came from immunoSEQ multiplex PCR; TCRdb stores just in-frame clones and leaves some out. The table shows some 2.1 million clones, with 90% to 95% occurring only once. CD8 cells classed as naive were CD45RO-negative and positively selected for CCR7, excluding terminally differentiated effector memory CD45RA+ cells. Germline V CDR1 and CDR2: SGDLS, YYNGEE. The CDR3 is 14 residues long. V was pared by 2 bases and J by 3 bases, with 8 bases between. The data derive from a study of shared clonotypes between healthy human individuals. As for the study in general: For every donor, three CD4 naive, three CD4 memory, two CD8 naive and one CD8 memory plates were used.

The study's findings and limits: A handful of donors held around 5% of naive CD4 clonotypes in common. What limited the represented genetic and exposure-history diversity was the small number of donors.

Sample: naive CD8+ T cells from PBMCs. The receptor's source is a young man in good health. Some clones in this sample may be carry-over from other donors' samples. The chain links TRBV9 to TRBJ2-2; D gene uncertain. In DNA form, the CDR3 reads TGTGCCAGCAGCGTCTGGGCGGACACCGGGGAGCTGTTTTTT. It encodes CASSVWADTGELFF.